These T cell receptor beta chains were read from a single sample in a study of shared clonotypes between healthy human individuals. Here immunoSEQ multiplex PCR was the method, and the copy in TCRdb shows in-frame clones only, minus some. The sample consists of some 100,000 clones, under 70% of them appearing once. The specimen sequenced was memory CD8+ T cells sorted from blood. These receptors originate from a woman aged 25 to 39 in good health. Each CDR3 is given with its conserved first and last residue. D genes are given only for firm matches. Part of the rows lack a size; the others show once, few, many or a class for expanded clones.

clone size: -
V gene: TRBV11-3
D gene: TRBD2
J gene: TRBJ2-2
CDR3 DNA: TGTGCCAGCAGCTTAGATCTGTGGCCTAGCGGGGGTAACACCGGGGAGCTGTTTTTT
CDR3 protein: CASSLDLWPSGGNTGELFF

clone size: -
V gene: TRBV19
D gene: TRBD1
J gene: TRBJ2-1
CDR3 DNA: TGTGCCAGTAGACGAACCGGGACAGGGGGCCAGGAGCAGTTCTTC
CDR3 protein: CASRRTGTGGQEQFF

clone size: -
V gene: TRBV7-2
D gene: -
J gene: TRBJ2-3
CDR3 DNA: TGTGCCAGCAGCTCCCAACTTGCGGCGAACACAGATACGCAGTATTTT
CDR3 protein: CASSSQLAANTDTQYF

clone size: -
V gene: TRBV19
D gene: -
J gene: TRBJ1-5
CDR3 DNA: TGTGCCAGTAGGATACAGGGAATTAATCAGCCCCAGCATTTT
CDR3 protein: CASRIQGINQPQHF

clone size: -
V gene: TRBV7-9
D gene: -
J gene: TRBJ2-3
CDR3 DNA: TGTGCCAGCAGAGATACACAGGGTTTATCTCCCACAGATACGCAGTATTTT
CDR3 protein: CASRDTQGLSPTDTQYF

clone size: -
V gene: TRBV11-2
D gene: TRBD2
J gene: TRBJ2-3
CDR3 DNA: TGTGCCAGCAGCTACCTAGCGGGGTCCAGGGCGCAGTATTTT
CDR3 protein: CASSYLAGSRAQYF

clone size: -
V gene: TRBV7-9
D gene: -
J gene: TRBJ2-7
CDR3 DNA: TGTGCCAGCAGCACGGACAGTTATTACGAGCAGTACTTC
CDR3 protein: CASSTDSYYEQYF

clone size: -
V gene: TRBV4-1
D gene: -
J gene: TRBJ2-4
CDR3 DNA: TGCGCCAGCAGACCTGGAGCCAAAGGGGGAGCCAAAAACATTCAGTACTTC
CDR3 protein: CASRPGAKGGAKNIQYF

clone size: -
V gene: TRBV21-1
D gene: -
J gene: TRBJ2-7
CDR3 DNA: TGTGCCAGCAGCAAAACCCGGGCCCTACAGGGGGCTCGCTACGAGCAGTACTTC
CDR3 protein: CASSKTRALQGARYEQYF

clone size: many
V gene: TRBV28
D gene: -
J gene: TRBJ2-2
CDR3 DNA: TGTGCCAGCAGTTTATTTGGAAGGACCGGGGAGCTGTTTTTT
CDR3 protein: CASSLFGRTGELFF

clone size: many
V gene: TRBV18
D gene: -
J gene: TRBJ2-4
CDR3 DNA: TGTGCCAGCTCACCACCCGACCCTGACTTAGGCAAAAACATTCAGTACTTC
CDR3 protein: CASSPPDPDLGKNIQYF

clone size: -
V gene: TRBV19
D gene: -
J gene: TRBJ2-3
CDR3 DNA: TGTGCCAGTAGTACCCTGACAGGTTACACAGATACGCAGTATTTT
CDR3 protein: CASSTLTGYTDTQYF

clone size: many
V gene: TRBV2
D gene: -
J gene: TRBJ2-6
CDR3 DNA: TGTGCCAGCAGTGACTCAGGCGCCTCTGGGGCCAACGTCCTGACTTTC
CDR3 protein: CASSDSGASGANVLTF

clone size: few
V gene: TRBV29-1
D gene: -
J gene: TRBJ2-7
CDR3 DNA: TGCAGCGTTCAAGGGGGAGGGCGGTGGGAGCAGTACTTC
CDR3 protein: CSVQGGGRWEQYF

clone size: once
V gene: TRBV25-1
D gene: -
J gene: TRBJ1-1
CDR3 DNA: TGTGCCAGCAGTGACGACAGGATCGAAAGCACTGAAGCTTTCTTT
CDR3 protein: CASSDDRIESTEAFF

clone size: -
V gene: TRBV14
D gene: -
J gene: TRBJ1-1
CDR3 DNA: TGTGCCAGCAGCCAAGAACGGGAGGGGATGAACACTGAAGCTTTCTTT
CDR3 protein: CASSQEREGMNTEAFF

clone size: -
V gene: TRBV27
D gene: -
J gene: TRBJ2-7
CDR3 DNA: TGTGCCAGCCTTGCGGGAAGGTACGAGCAGTACTTC
CDR3 protein: CASLAGRYEQYF

clone size: few
V gene: TRBV10-3
D gene: -
J gene: TRBJ2-6
CDR3 DNA: TGTGCCATCAGTGTGCGTTCTGGGGCCAACGTCCTGACTTTC
CDR3 protein: CAISVRSGANVLTF

clone size: -
V gene: TRBV2
D gene: -
J gene: TRBJ1-1
CDR3 DNA: TGTGCCAGCAGCCCGATGAACACTGAAGCTTTCTTT
CDR3 protein: CASSPMNTEAFF

clone size: -
V gene: TRBV19
D gene: -
J gene: TRBJ1-1
CDR3 DNA: TGTGCCAGTAGTATACGAGGGAGCGCGACTGAAGCTTTCTTT
CDR3 protein: CASSIRGSATEAFF

clone size: -
V gene: TRBV14
D gene: -
J gene: TRBJ2-2
CDR3 DNA: TGTGCCAGCAGCCAGGGACCTACGAACACCGGGGAGCTGTTTTTT
CDR3 protein: CASSQGPTNTGELFF

clone size: -
V gene: TRBV5-1
D gene: TRBD1
J gene: TRBJ2-7
CDR3 DNA: TGCGCCAGCACCCCGACAGGGTCTGACTACGAGCAGTACTTC
CDR3 protein: CASTPTGSDYEQYF

clone size: -
V gene: TRBV5-1
D gene: TRBD1
J gene: TRBJ2-1
CDR3 DNA: TGCGCCAGCGCCTCGCCCGGGACAGGGAGGAATGAGCAGTTCTTC
CDR3 protein: CASASPGTGRNEQFF

clone size: many
V gene: TRBV19
D gene: -
J gene: TRBJ2-7
CDR3 DNA: TGTGCCAGTAGTCTCCCCGGGACACCCTACGAGCAGTACTTC
CDR3 protein: CASSLPGTPYEQYF

clone size: few
V gene: TRBV27
D gene: -
J gene: TRBJ2-2
CDR3 DNA: TGTGCCAGCAGCCAGCTCACCGGGGAGCTGTTTTTT
CDR3 protein: CASSQLTGELFF

clone size: few
V gene: TRBV6-4
D gene: -
J gene: TRBJ2-3
CDR3 DNA: TGTGCCAGCAGTGACGGAGGGGAAGCAGATACGCAGTATTTT
CDR3 protein: CASSDGGEADTQYF

clone size: -
V gene: TRBV27
D gene: -
J gene: TRBJ2-3
CDR3 DNA: TGTGCCAGCAGTTTGAGCGCGGAGACCGCTAGCACAGATACGCAGTATTTT
CDR3 protein: CASSLSAETASTDTQYF

clone size: few
V gene: TRBV27
D gene: TRBD2
J gene: TRBJ2-7
CDR3 DNA: TGTGCCAGCAGTATAACTAGCGGGAATACCTACGAGCAGTACTTC
CDR3 protein: CASSITSGNTYEQYF

clone size: -
V gene: TRBV5-6
D gene: -
J gene: TRBJ2-7
CDR3 DNA: TGTGCCAGCAGCTTGTTTAGGGGGTACGAGCAGTACTTC
CDR3 protein: CASSLFRGYEQYF

clone size: few
V gene: TRBV6-1
D gene: TRBD1
J gene: TRBJ1-1
CDR3 DNA: TGTGCCAGCAGCTCGACAGGGGGGACTGAAGCTTTCTTT
CDR3 protein: CASSSTGGTEAFF

clone size: many
V gene: TRBV5-6
D gene: -
J gene: TRBJ2-7
CDR3 DNA: TGTGCCAGCAGCTTGCAATACTCCTACGAGCAGTACTTC
CDR3 protein: CASSLQYSYEQYF